This paragraph covers one T cell receptor (beta chain) sequence. It was patients with CD8+CD57+ cell expansion by flow cytometry who were chosen for sequencing. These data come from a study of CD8+CD57+ T cells in acquired aplastic anemia. Genomic DNA, serving as template, underwent TCR beta VDJ and CDR3 profiling. TCRdb recomputed calls from the reads with MiXCR, one row per CDR3 protein. The sample has around 180,000 distinct CDR3 sequences, almost 50% seen once. V lost 0 bases and J lost 1; bases outside the gene matches: 3. CDR1 SGHRS and CDR2 YFSETQ come from the germline V gene. CDR3 length: 15 amino acids.

The chain couples TRBV5-1 to TRBJ1-1; 7 positions agree with TRBD1. The sequencing input was sorted CD4+, CD8+, or CD8+CD57+ T cells (not recorded which) from PBMCs. The origin of this receptor is a human donor with aplastic anemia. The CDR3 DNA follows: TGCGCCAGCAGCTTGGCGGACAGGACGAACACTGAAGCTTTCTTT. It is translated as CASSLADRTNTEAFF. Combining the CDR3 with reference TRBV5-1 and TRBJ1-1 gives the whole variable domain KAGVTQTPRYLIKTRGQQVTLSCSPISGHRSVSWYQQTPGQGLQFLFEYFSETQRNKGNFPGRFSGRQFSNSRSEMNVSTLELGDSALYLCASSLADRTNTEAFFGQGTRLTVV.